These 13 T cell receptor beta chains came from one sample sequenced in a study of blood T cell repertoires in COVID-19. TCRdb's table, derived via immunoSEQ multiplex PCR, lists solely in-frame clones and lacks some. Seen here are about 220,000 clones, around 91% observed once, and the top ten hold over 13%. The sample comprised PBMCs or T cells enriched from blood (not recorded which). Source of these receptors: a man younger than 40 who had been exposed to COVID-19.

The rearrangement uses TRBV7-9 and TRBJ2-1, with 8 bases matching TRBD2. V lost 6 bases, J lost 3 bases, and 4 bases stayed unmatched. CDR1 SEHNR and CDR2 FQNEAQ come from the germline V gene (reference sequence). The CDR3 consists of 14 residues. DNA of the CDR3: TGTGCCAGCAGTCCGGGGGGGCTCTACAATGAGCAGTTCTTC. Translating gives CASSPGGLYNEQFF.

This clone was seen only a few times. The chain combines TRBV7-9 with TRBJ1-4; D not certain. The CDR3 length is 16 residues. Germline V gene lookup returns CDR1 SEHNR and CDR2 FQNEAQ (reference sequence). V lost 1 base to trimming and J lost 8 bases, with 17 bases between them. As DNA, the CDR3 is TGTGCCAGCAGCTTAGAAGTCGACCGTGCGGGCGAAAAACTGTTTTTT. Residues: CASSLEVDRAGEKLFF.

J is TRBJ1-5 and V is TRBV19, with TRBD1 as a possible D gene (5 bases). Germline-derived CDR1 and CDR2 are LNHDA and SQIVND (reference sequence). The CDR3 is made up of 10 amino acids. This CDR3 reads CATGNQPQHF. CDR3 DNA sequence: TGTGCTACAGGTAATCAGCCCCAGCATTTT. Combining the CDR3 with reference TRBV19 and TRBJ1-5 gives the whole variable domain DGGITQSPKYLFRKEGQNVTLSCEQNLNHDAMYWYRQDPGQGLRLIYYSQIVNDFQKGDIAEGYSVSREKKESFPLTVTSAQKNPTAFYLCATGNQPQHFGDGTRLSIL.

DNA of the CDR3: TGTGCCAGCAGCAACGCCGACAGGGACCATCAGCCCCAGCATTTT. Encoded protein: CASSNADRDHQPQHF. The rearrangement joins TRBV21-1 to TRBJ1-5; the table's TRBD1 call for D was not verified on the DNA. TRBV21-1 counts as a pseudogene. The CDR3 contains 15 residues.

This clone was found once. The V gene is TRBV14, the J gene TRBJ1-2; D is undetermined. V gave up 6 bases and J gave up 0 bases, with 8 bases separating them. Germline V lookup: CDR1 SGHDN, CDR2 FVKESK. This CDR3 region has 13 residues. The CDR3 spells CASSPGTNYGYTF. Here the CDR3 DNA reads TGTGCCAGCAGTCCCGGGACTAACTATGGCTACACCTTC.

The chain is built from TRBV11-2 and TRBJ2-3; TRBD2 matches at 13 bases. The CDR3 contains 16 residues. Germline values: CDR1 SGHAT, CDR2 FQNNGV. The trim removed 6 bases at V and 5 bases at J, leaving 8 bases unmatched. CDR3 nucleotides: TGTGCCAGCAGGCAACTAGCGGGGGGGCCGGTAGATACGCAGTATTTT. Protein product: CASRQLAGGPVDTQYF.

The rearrangement joins TRBV27 to TRBJ1-2; 10 bases are shared with TRBD1. The CDR3 loop spans 15 amino acids. The trim removed 0 bases at V and 7 bases at J, leaving 5 bases unmatched. The germline gives CDR1 MNHEY, CDR2 SMNVEV (reference sequence). This chain's CDR3 is CASSLSGQGIVGYTF. The CDR3 DNA sequence: TGTGCCAGCAGTTTATCGGGACAGGGGATTGTTGGCTACACCTTC.

The chain uses TRBV6-2 or TRBV6-3 and TRBJ2-7; maybe TRBD1 (5 bases). Germline V gene sequence: CDR1 MNHEY, CDR2 SVGEGT. The V gene lost 5 bases and the J gene lost 2 bases, with 16 bases spanning the gap. CDR3 length equals 15 residues. The CDR3 here is CASSGSSETAYEQYF. Written as DNA, the CDR3 is TGTGCCAGCAGTGGGTCCAGTGAGACAGCCTACGAGCAGTACTTC.

The gene calls are TRBV5-4 and TRBJ2-7; a weak D match, TRBD2 (5 bases). The CDR3 has 16 amino acids. V was trimmed by 2 bases and J by 2 bases, leaving 17 bases between them. CDR1 SGHNT and CDR2 YYREEE come from the germline V gene (reference sequence). In DNA, the CDR3 is TGTGCCAGCAGCTTTTCCCCAACGACTACCGCCTACGAGCAGTACTTC. Its translation: CASSFSPTTTAYEQYF. The full variable domain, rest sourced from reference TRBV5-4 and TRBJ2-7, is ETGVTQSPTHLIKTRGQQVTLRCSSQSGHNTVSWYQQALGQGPQFIFQYYREEENGRGNFPPRFSGLQFPNYSSELNVNALELDDSALYLCASSFSPTTTAYEQYFGPGTRLTVT.

The rearrangement uses TRBV4-1 and TRBJ2-2, with a weak D call TRBD2 (7 bases). The germline CDR1 and CDR2 sequences are MGHRA and YSYEKL. The CDR3 spans 15 residues. Trimming took 4 bases from V and 7 from J, leaving 16 bases between them. DNA for the CDR3: TGCGCCAGCAGCCGAACTGGGGGGGCGGTCGGGGAGCTGTTTTTT. As protein: CASSRTGGAVGELFF.

This clone was picked up one time. The rearrangement uses TRBV19 and TRBJ1-6; D gene uncertain. Trimming removed 5 bases at V and 8 bases at J, with 13 bases between. This CDR3 region has 14 residues. The germline V gene encodes CDR1 LNHDA and CDR2 SQIVND (reference sequence). Written as DNA, the CDR3 is TGTGCCAGTAGTCCAAGTGGGGAGTATTCACCCCTCCACTTT. This encodes CASSPSGEYSPLHF.

V gene TRBV4-2 combines with J gene TRBJ1-1, with D maybe TRBD1 (5 bases). CDR3 length equals 14 residues. V gave up 4 bases and J gave up 5 bases, with 14 bases separating them. The V gene's germline CDR1 is LGHNA and CDR2 YNFKEQ. This CDR3 is CASSREERGTEAFF. As DNA, the CDR3 is TGTGCCAGCAGCCGGGAGGAGAGGGGAACTGAAGCTTTCTTT.

In nucleotides, the CDR3 is TGCGCCAGCAGCGCGGTTACTGGGGCCAACGTCCTGACTTTC. Protein: CASSAVTGANVLTF. This chain uses TRBV5-1 with TRBJ2-6; no clear D gene. The CDR3 is made up of 14 amino acids. Per germline, CDR1 SGHRS and CDR2 YFSETQ. With 4 bases removed from V and 2 bases from J, the gap between germline ends came to 7 bases.